This entry lists 23 T cell receptor beta chains sequenced from one sample in a study of response to subunit inactivated influenza vaccine. TCRdb called the RT-PCR reads again in MiXCR, with one record for every CDR3 protein. The sample shows hundreds of thousands of distinct CDR3 sequences, approximately 13% of them seen only once. The starting material was PBMCs from blood, obtained approximately 15 days before vaccination. The source of these receptors is a man between 50 and 59 years old who received an inactivated influenza vaccine.

The V call is TRBV5-6, the J call TRBJ2-3; 8 positions agree with TRBD1. There are 17 residues in the CDR3. Germline V gene data show CDR1 as SGHDT and CDR2 as YYEEEE. J gave up 2 bases and V 3 bases, and 11 bases lay outside the gene matches. CDR3 residues: CASSSFTGGSITDTQYF. CDR3 coding DNA: TGTGCCAGCAGCTCATTTACAGGGGGATCAATCACAGATACGCAGTATTTT.

The V and J genes are TRBV7-6 and TRBJ2-5, with TRBD2 matching 7 bases. Germline V gives CDR1 SGHVS, CDR2 FNYEAQ. After removal of 2 bases from V and 4 bases from J, the junction contained 13 bases not matched to a gene. This CDR3 contains 17 residues. CDR3 amino acids: CASSLLTSGEGPETQYF. The CDR3 nucleotides read TGTGCCAGCAGCTTACTTACCAGCGGGGAGGGTCCAGAGACCCAGTACTTC.

This clonotype has only a few counts. The chain is built from TRBV6-2 or TRBV6-3 and TRBJ1-5, with D possibly TRBD1 on 5 matching bases. Germline CDR1 reads MNHEY; CDR2 reads SVGEGT. CDR3 length: 14 amino acids. V lost 6 bases to trimming and J lost 7 bases, with 16 bases between them. CDR3 amino acids: CASSTTQGRQPQHF. The DNA of the CDR3 is TGTGCCAGCAGCACTACCCAGGGACGGCAGCCCCAGCATTTT.

This clonotype was picked up a small number of times. The chain has TRBV28 and TRBJ1-1; no definite D call. V lost 10 bases and J lost 5, with 17 bases in between. Germline CDR1 reads MDHEN; CDR2 reads SYDVKM. The CDR3 totals 13 residues. This CDR3 reads CATRTGSWTEAFF. As DNA, the CDR3 is TGTGCCACTAGAACGGGTAGTTGGACTGAAGCTTTCTTT.

Many counts were recorded for this clonotype. This CDR3 is CSARMVSAGGPEQYF. The DNA for the CDR3 is TGCAGTGCTAGGATGGTCTCAGCGGGAGGGCCGGAGCAGTACTTC. The chain uses TRBV20-1 and TRBJ2-7, with 10 bases lining up with TRBD2. The V segment lost 3 bases and the J segment 7 bases; nucleotides outside the gene matches: 12. The CDR3 runs to 15 residues. The germline gives CDR1 DFQATT, CDR2 SNEGSKA (reference sequence).

This clonotype was detected ten times or more. The chain's CDR3 is CASSNGLYGDTGELFF. DNA of the CDR3: TGTGCCAGCAGCAACGGTCTATACGGCGACACCGGGGAGCTGTTTTTT. The chain is built from TRBV7-9 and TRBJ2-2; D unclear. This CDR3 region has 16 residues. V was pared by 5 bases and J by 3 bases, with 16 bases between. Germline V lookup: CDR1 SEHNR, CDR2 FQNEAQ (reference sequence).

This clonotype was counted between two and nine times. The rearrangement uses TRBV7-9 and TRBJ2-1; the match to TRBD2 covers 11 bases. Germline CDR1 and CDR2: SEHNR and FQNEAQ (reference sequence). This CDR3 comprises 16 residues. Losses at the gene ends were 5 bases for V and 4 bases for J; bases not matched to a gene: 7. The CDR3 here is CASSPLAGGRYNEQFF. The CDR3 DNA reads as TGTGCCAGCAGCCCTTTAGCGGGGGGGCGTTACAATGAGCAGTTCTTC.

Ten or more counts support this clonotype. V and J are TRBV4-2 and TRBJ2-1, with D possibly matching TRBD2 (7 bases). Germline V gives CDR1 LGHNA, CDR2 YNFKEQ. This CDR3 contains 17 residues. Trimming left V 4 bases short and J 4 bases short, with 20 bases between. Here the CDR3 reads CASSRNPTGGLYNEQFF. DNA of the CDR3: TGTGCCAGCAGCCGCAACCCCACGGGGGGCCTTTACAATGAGCAGTTCTTC.

This clonotype was observed at least ten times. The chain combines TRBV7-9 with TRBJ2-3; D is perhaps TRBD1 or TRBD2 (6 bases each). Germline CDR1 and CDR2: SEHNR and FQNEAQ (reference sequence). This CDR3 is built from 15 residues. V lost 3 bases to trimming and J lost 3 bases, with 13 bases between them. CDR3 protein: CASSFRLGGTDTQYF. CDR3 nucleotides: TGTGCCAGCAGCTTTCGACTAGGGGGGACAGATACGCAGTATTTT.

The rearrangement links TRBV20-1 to TRBJ1-5; D is unresolved. Trimming stripped 0 bases from V and 7 bases from J, with 16 bases between. The germline CDR1 and CDR2 sequences are DFQATT and SNEGSKA (reference sequence). CDR3 length: 15 amino acids. This CDR3 reads CSARDPGGSGQPQHF. Written as DNA, the CDR3 is TGCAGTGCTAGAGATCCCGGCGGCAGCGGCCAGCCCCAGCATTTT.

This clonotype was observed a few times. The genes are TRBV12-3 or TRBV12-4 and TRBJ2-3, with D perhaps given as TRBD1 or TRBD2 (5 bases each). Trimming took off 6 bases at V and 0 bases at J, with 13 bases between the two ends. The CDR3 has 15 amino acids. CDR3 in DNA: TGTGCCAGCAGACCGGGACGGACTAGCACAGATACGCAGTATTTT. Translating gives CASRPGRTSTDTQYF.

V and J are TRBV4-2 and TRBJ1-2; 7 bases are shared with TRBD1. The CDR3 is made up of 18 amino acids. V shed 3 bases, J shed 5 bases, and the junction held 18 bases outside the gene matches. The germline gives CDR1 LGHNA, CDR2 YNFKEQ. CDR3 protein: CASSQGWDNEGARYGYTF. CDR3 nucleotide sequence: TGTGCCAGCAGCCAGGGCTGGGACAACGAGGGGGCAAGATATGGCTACACCTTC.

In this sample, this clonotype turned up a few times. The gene calls are TRBV6-6 and TRBJ1-2; 8 bases align to TRBD1. In germline, CDR1 is MNHNY, CDR2 SVGAGI (reference sequence). V gave up 11 bases and J gave up 8 bases; unmatched junction bases: 13. The CDR3 spans 13 residues. The CDR3 nucleotides are TGTGCCGGGAGAGCAGGGGGCGGTAAGGGCTACACCTTC. It translates to CAGRAGGGKGYTF.

This clonotype was observed a few times. The V call is TRBV10-3, the J call TRBJ1-3; TRBD1 aligns across 9 bases. V shed 6 bases, J shed 4 bases, and the junction held 10 bases outside the gene matches. This CDR3 is 16 amino acids long. Per the germline V gene, CDR1 is ENHRY and CDR2 is SYGVKD. DNA of the CDR3: TGTGCCATCAGCCTACAGGGGGCAATTTCAGGAAACACCATATATTTT. This sequence encodes CAISLQGAISGNTIYF.

This clonotype showed up just a few times. V is TRBV5-1 and J is TRBJ1-4, with 8 positions matching TRBD1. Germline loops: CDR1 SGHRS, CDR2 YFSETQ. The CDR3 totals 14 residues. V was pared by 4 bases and J by 6 bases, with 5 bases of the junction left unmatched. The CDR3 sequence is CASSREDRDEKLFF. CDR3 coding DNA: TGCGCCAGCAGCAGAGAGGACAGGGATGAAAAACTGTTTTTT.

This clonotype was detected a few times. In nucleotides, the CDR3 is TGCGCCAGCAGCCAAGGAGGGCCGAGGGGATCCCTCCACTTT. Encoded protein: CASSQGGPRGSLHF. The chain has TRBV4-1 and TRBJ1-6; a weak D match, TRBD1 (5 bases). From germline, CDR1 is MGHRA and CDR2 YSYEKL. Trimming took 1 base from V and 14 from J, leaving 15 bases between them. CDR3 size: 14 residues.

In this sample, this clonotype turned up many times. V is TRBV7-2 and J is TRBJ2-3; D uncertain. Trimming shortened V by 3 bases and J by 0 bases, and 7 bases separated the two germline ends. The V gene's germline CDR1 is SGHTA and CDR2 FQGNSA. The CDR3 has 14 amino acids. In DNA, the CDR3 is TGTGCCAGCAGCTTGGTGGTTAGCACAGATACGCAGTATTTT. Translating it yields CASSLVVSTDTQYF. Drawing the rest from reference TRBV7-2 and TRBJ2-3, the complete variable domain is GAGVSQSPSNKVTEKGKDVELRCDPISGHTALYWYRQSLGQGLEFLIYFQGNSAPDKSGLPSDRFSAERTGGSVSTLTIQRTQQEDSAVYLCASSLVVSTDTQYFGPGTRLTVL.

This clonotype was observed a few times. The gene calls are TRBV20-1 and TRBJ2-5, with D unresolved. The CDR3 runs 18 residues. Germline lookup yields CDR1 DFQATT and CDR2 SNEGSKA (reference sequence). V shed 6 bases and J shed 0 bases, with 26 bases lying between them. In nucleotides, the CDR3 is TGCAGTGCAAACACCCCCTCGATTCGGCGGTCGTACCAAGAGACCCAGTACTTC. Its translation: CSANTPSIRRSYQETQYF.

The V and J genes are TRBV2 and TRBJ2-1; 7 positions agree with TRBD2. This CDR3 is 15 amino acids long. The germline gives CDR1 SNHLY, CDR2 FYNNEI. Trimming removed 6 bases from V and 4 bases from J; junction bases left unmatched: 9. The CDR3 protein is CASRGLKRGYNEQFF. CDR3 DNA sequence: TGTGCCAGCAGGGGCCTGAAGCGGGGATACAATGAGCAGTTCTTC.

This chain connects TRBV7-2 to TRBJ2-7; D is perhaps TRBD1 or TRBD2 (5 bases each). V lost 8 bases and J lost 0, with 14 bases in between. CDR3 length: 14 amino acids. CDR1 is SGHTA and CDR2 is FQGNSA in the germline V gene. CDR3 region: CASGLGVLSYEQYF. CDR3 coding DNA: TGTGCCAGCGGGCTGGGGGTTCTCTCCTACGAGCAGTACTTC. The complete variable domain, with remaining parts taken from reference TRBV7-2 and TRBJ2-7, reads GAGVSQSPSNKVTEKGKDVELRCDPISGHTALYWYRQSLGQGLEFLIYFQGNSAPDKSGLPSDRFSAERTGGSVSTLTIQRTQQEDSAVYLCASGLGVLSYEQYFGPGTRLTVT.

This clonotype appeared a few times. This rearrangement joins TRBV11-2 to TRBJ2-7, with D perhaps TRBD1 (6 bases). The V end was cut by 4 bases, the J end by 3 bases, with 13 bases between. The CDR3 is made up of 14 amino acids. CDR1 and CDR2 (germline): SGHAT, FQNNGV. The CDR3 region is CASSSTGNRYEQYF. The CDR3 DNA sequence: TGTGCCAGCAGCTCGACAGGTAACCGCTACGAGCAGTACTTC.

This clonotype was seen more than once but under ten times. The J gene is TRBJ2-1, the V gene TRBV6-1, with TRBD2 matching 10 bases. This CDR3 is 16 amino acids long. Looked up from germline, CDR1 is MNHNS and CDR2 is SASEGT. The J segment lost 4 bases and the V segment lost 6 bases, leaving 9 bases of the junction unmatched. The CDR3 protein is CASSPLGLAPYNEQFF. Here the CDR3 DNA reads TGTGCCAGCAGCCCCCTGGGACTAGCGCCGTACAATGAGCAGTTCTTC.

V usage is TRBV28 and J usage is TRBJ2-1; D is perhaps TRBD1 (7 bases). Trimming removed 11 bases at V and 7 bases at J, with 15 bases between. The CDR3 is 12 amino acids. From germline, CDR1 is MDHEN and CDR2 SYDVKM. DNA of the CDR3: TGTGCCGGGGGGACAGAGAAAAATGAGCAGTTCTTC. It yields the protein CAGGTEKNEQFF.